This TCR beta chain was sequenced for a study of T-cell memory formation after mild COVID-19. General study results and limits: Contracting clones from day 15 to 85 showed balanced CD4/CD8; later expanders favored CD4+. Contracting clones localized mainly to CM and EM when CD4+ and mainly to EMRA when CD8+. Pre-infection memory harbored some responding clones, suggesting cross-reactive memory joined.

TCR alpha and TCR beta cDNA libraries carrying sample barcodes and UMIs came from 5'RACE with constant-segment primers. Each CDR3 protein gets one entry after TCRdb re-called the 5' RACE reads with MiXCR. Altogether about 180,000 distinct CDR3 sequences are present, 15% to 20% being singletons, with the ten largest covering about 2%. Germline V gene lookup returns CDR1 LGHNA and CDR2 YNFKEQ. J lost 7 bases, V lost 0 bases, and 7 bases had no gene match. CDR3 length: 15 amino acids. In this sample, this clonotype turned up once. Its antigen is currently unknown. The V and J genes are TRBV4-2 and TRBJ2-5, with 8 bases identical to TRBD1. This receptor was identified in an adult woman who had mild COVID-19 (a few samples of this study predate the infection). Cell type and time point are not known. The sequenced sample consisted of PBMCs or a T cell subset sorted from them (not recorded which). The CDR3 coding sequence is TGTGCCAGCAGCCAAGAAACCGGGACAGGTGGGACCCAGTACTTC. As protein: CASSQETGTGGTQYF.